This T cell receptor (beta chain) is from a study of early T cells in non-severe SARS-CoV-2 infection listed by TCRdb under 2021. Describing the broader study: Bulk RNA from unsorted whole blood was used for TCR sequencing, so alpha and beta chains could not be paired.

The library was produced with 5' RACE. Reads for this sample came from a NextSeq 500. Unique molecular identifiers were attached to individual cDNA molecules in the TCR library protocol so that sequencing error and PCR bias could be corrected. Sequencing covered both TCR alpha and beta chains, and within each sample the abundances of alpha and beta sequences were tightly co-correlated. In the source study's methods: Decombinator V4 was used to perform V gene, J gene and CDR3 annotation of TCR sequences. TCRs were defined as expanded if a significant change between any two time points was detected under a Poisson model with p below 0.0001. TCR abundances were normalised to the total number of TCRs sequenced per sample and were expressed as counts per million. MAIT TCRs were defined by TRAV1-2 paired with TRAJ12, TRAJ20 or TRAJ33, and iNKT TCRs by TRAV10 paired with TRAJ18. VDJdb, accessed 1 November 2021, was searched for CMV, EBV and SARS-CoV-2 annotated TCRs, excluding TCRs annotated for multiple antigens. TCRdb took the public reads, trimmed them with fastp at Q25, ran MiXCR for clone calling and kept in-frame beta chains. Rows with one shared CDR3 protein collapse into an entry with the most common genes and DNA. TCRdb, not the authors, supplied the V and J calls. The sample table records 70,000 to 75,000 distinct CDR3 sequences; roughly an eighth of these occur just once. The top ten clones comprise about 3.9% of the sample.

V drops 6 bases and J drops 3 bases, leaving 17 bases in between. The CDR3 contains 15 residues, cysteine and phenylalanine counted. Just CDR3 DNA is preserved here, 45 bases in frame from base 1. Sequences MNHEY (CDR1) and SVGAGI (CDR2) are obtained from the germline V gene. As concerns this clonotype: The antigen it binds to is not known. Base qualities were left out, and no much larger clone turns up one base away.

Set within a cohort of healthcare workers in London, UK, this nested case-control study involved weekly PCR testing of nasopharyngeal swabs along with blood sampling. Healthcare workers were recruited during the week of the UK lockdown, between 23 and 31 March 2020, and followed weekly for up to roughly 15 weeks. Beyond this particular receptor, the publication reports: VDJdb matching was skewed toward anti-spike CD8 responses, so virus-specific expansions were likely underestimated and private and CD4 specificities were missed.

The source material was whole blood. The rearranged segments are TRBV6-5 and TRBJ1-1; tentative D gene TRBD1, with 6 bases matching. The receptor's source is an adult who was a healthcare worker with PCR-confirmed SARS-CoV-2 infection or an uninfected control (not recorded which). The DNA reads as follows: TGTGCCAGCAGGCTCCAACAGGGTAAATACACTGAAGCTTTCTTT. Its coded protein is CASRLQQGKYTEAFF.